This record looks at one T cell receptor (beta chain) sequence and its context. The data were obtained in a study of T-cell memory formation after mild COVID-19. The ends were cut back, 4 bases at V and 0 bases at J, with 13 bases in the middle. This CDR3 has 15 amino acids. Germline assignment: CDR1 SQVTM and CDR2 ANQGSEA. TCRdb used MiXCR to reprocess the 5' RACE reads, holding one entry per CDR3 protein. The sample has about 200,000 distinct CDR3 sequences, about 9.2% seen once. What was sequenced was PBMCs or a T cell subset sorted from them (not recorded which). This receptor was obtained from a man younger than 35 who had mild COVID-19 (a few samples of this study predate the infection). Cell type and time point are not known. The chain employs TRBV29-1 and TRBJ1-5; D possibly corresponds to TRBD1 (5 bases). The CDR3, as DNA: TGCAGCGTTGCTGGGGCATCAGATAGCAATCAGCCCCAGCATTTT. Translating it yields CSVAGASDSNQPQHF.